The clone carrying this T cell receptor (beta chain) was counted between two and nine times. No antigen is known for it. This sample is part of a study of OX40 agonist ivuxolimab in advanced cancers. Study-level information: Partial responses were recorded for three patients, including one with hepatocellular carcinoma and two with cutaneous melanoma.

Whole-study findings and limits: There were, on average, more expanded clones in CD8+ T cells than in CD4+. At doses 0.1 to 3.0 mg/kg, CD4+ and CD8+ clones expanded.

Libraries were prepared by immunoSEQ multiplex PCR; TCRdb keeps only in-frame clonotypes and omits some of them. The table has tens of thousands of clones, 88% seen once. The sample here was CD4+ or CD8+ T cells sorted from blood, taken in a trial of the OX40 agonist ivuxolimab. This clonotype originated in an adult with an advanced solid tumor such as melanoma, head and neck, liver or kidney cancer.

The CDR3 sequence: CASSVDYNSPLHF. Written as DNA, the CDR3 is TGTGCCAGCAGCGTGGACTATAATTCACCCCTCCACTTT. This chain links TRBV9 with TRBJ1-6; D gene unclear. Per germline, CDR1 SGDLS and CDR2 YYNGEE. CDR3 size: 13 residues. Trimming removed 2 bases from V and 3 bases from J, with 3 bases in between. Complete variable domain (other parts from reference TRBV9 and TRBJ1-6): DSGVTQTPKHLITATGQRVTLRCSPRSGDLSVYWYQQSLDQGLQFLIQYYNGEERAKGNILERFSAQQFPDLHSELNLSSLELGDSALYFCASSVDYNSPLHFGNGTRLTVT.